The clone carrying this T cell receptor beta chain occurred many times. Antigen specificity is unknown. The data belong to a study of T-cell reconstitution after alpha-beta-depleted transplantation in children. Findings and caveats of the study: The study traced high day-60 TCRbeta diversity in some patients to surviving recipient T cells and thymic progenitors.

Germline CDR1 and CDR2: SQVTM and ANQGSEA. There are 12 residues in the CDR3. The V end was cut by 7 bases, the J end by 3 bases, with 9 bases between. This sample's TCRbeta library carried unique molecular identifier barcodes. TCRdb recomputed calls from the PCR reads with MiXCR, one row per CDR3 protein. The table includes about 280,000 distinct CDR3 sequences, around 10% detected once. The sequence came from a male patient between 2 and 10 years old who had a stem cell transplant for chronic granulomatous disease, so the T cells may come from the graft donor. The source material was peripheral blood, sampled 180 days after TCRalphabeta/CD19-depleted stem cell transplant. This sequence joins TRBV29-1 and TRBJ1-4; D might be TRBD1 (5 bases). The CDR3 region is CSAGEPNEKLFF. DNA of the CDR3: TGCAGCGCGGGGGAACCTAATGAAAAACTGTTTTTT.